One and the same sample provided the 26 T cell receptor beta chains below, sequenced in a study of blood T cell repertoires in COVID-19. Here immunoSEQ multiplex PCR was the method, and the copy in TCRdb shows in-frame clones only, minus some. The profile covers about 190,000 clones, with less than 90% appearing a single time and roughly 6.6% taken by the ten largest. Specimen: peripheral blood. All receptors come from a middle-aged woman with acute or convalescent COVID-19.

The V gene is TRBV12-3 or TRBV12-4, the J gene TRBJ2-1; 8 nucleotides align to TRBD2. The CDR3 has 12 residues. V shed 7 bases, J shed 9 bases, and the junction held 5 bases outside the gene matches. CDR3 DNA: TGTGCCAGCACAACGGGGGGGACTGAGCAGTTCTTC. Translated, it gives CASTTGGTEQFF.

This rearrangement joins TRBV6-5 to TRBJ2-1, with no clear D. V lost 6 bases and J 0 bases, leaving 12 bases between the germline ends. CDR3 length: 15 residues. Looked up from germline, CDR1 is MNHEY and CDR2 is SVGAGI. CDR3 sequence: CASRRALSSYNEQFF. The CDR3 DNA is TGTGCCAGCAGGCGAGCGCTCAGCTCCTACAATGAGCAGTTCTTC.

The chain couples TRBV5-1 to TRBJ1-3; 11 nucleotides match TRBD1. Unmatched junction bases numbered 7, after V lost 5 bases and J lost 0 bases. The V gene's germline CDR1 is SGHRS and CDR2 YFSETQ. The CDR3 spans 17 residues. The CDR3 coding sequence is TGCGCCAGCAGACGGACAGGGGGCTTAAGCTCTGGAAACACCATATATTTT. This sequence encodes CASRRTGGLSSGNTIYF.

The rearrangement joins TRBV18 to TRBJ2-7; no clear D gene. The CDR3 extends over 16 amino acids. Trimming cost V 0 bases and J 6 bases, with 18 bases left between them. CDR1 is KGHSH, CDR2 LQKENI, per germline. The CDR3 DNA follows: TGTGCCAGCTCACCACCCTTTTCGATGGCTCTCCCCGAGCAGTACTTC. This codes for CASSPPFSMALPEQYF.

The V call is TRBV12-3 or TRBV12-4, the J call TRBJ1-6; D perhaps matches TRBD1 (5 bases). V was pared by 5 bases and J by 11 bases, with 10 bases between. The CDR3 runs to 12 residues. The CDR3 sequence: CASSGGWPPLHF. Here the CDR3 DNA reads TGTGCCAGCAGTGGGGGGTGGCCACCCCTCCACTTT.

This clone was found a few times. The CDR3 region has the DNA TGCGCCAGCAGCTTGGAGTTGATGGGACAGTTCACTGAAGCTTTCTTT. Translated: CASSLELMGQFTEAFF. This chain uses TRBV5-1 with TRBJ1-1; 7 bases line up with TRBD1. CDR1 and CDR2 from the germline V gene are SGHRS and YFSETQ. Germline trimming cut 0 bases from V and 4 bases from J; bases unmatched to any gene: 9. CDR3 length equals 16 residues.

This chain connects TRBV27 to TRBJ2-2, with 7 positions matching TRBD2. Per the germline V gene, CDR1 is MNHEY and CDR2 is SMNVEV (reference sequence). CDR3 size: 15 residues. The trim removed 3 bases at V and 6 bases at J, leaving 7 bases unmatched. The CDR3 DNA reads TGTGCCAGCAGTTTCAGGCTAGCGGCGTCCGGGGAGCTGTTTTTT. It encodes CASSFRLAASGELFF.

The chain links TRBV19 to TRBJ1-2, with 8 nucleotides matching TRBD1. The CDR3 covers 15 residues. Trimming removed 3 bases from V and 1 base from J; junction bases left unmatched: 4. CDR1 and CDR2 from the germline V gene are LNHDA and SQIVND (reference sequence). The CDR3 loop is CASSIRTGSNYGYTF. The CDR3 nucleotides read TGTGCCAGTAGTATTCGGACAGGGAGTAACTATGGCTACACCTTC.

The chain carries TRBV2 and TRBJ1-6, with D tentatively TRBD1 (5 bases). This CDR3 contains 16 residues. The V gene lost 8 bases and the J gene lost 2 bases, with 16 bases spanning the gap. Germline CDR1 is SNHLY and CDR2 is FYNNEI. The CDR3 DNA reads TGTGCCAGCCTTCGGGGGGTAGGCCCCTATAATTCACCCCTCCACTTT. It codes for CASLRGVGPYNSPLHF.

In its sample, this clone was seen a few times. This chain links TRBV24-1 with TRBJ1-2; no reliable D call. Germline lookup yields CDR1 KGHDR and CDR2 SFDVKD. The V end was cut by 6 bases, the J end by 9 bases, with 13 bases between. The CDR3 runs to 12 residues. The CDR3 loop reads CATSSPGESYTF. CDR3 DNA sequence: TGTGCCACCAGTTCCCCCGGGGAAAGCTACACCTTC.

This chain connects TRBV11-1 to TRBJ2-4; D possibly corresponds to TRBD1 (6 bases). The CDR3 extends over 13 amino acids. Looked up from germline, CDR1 is SGHAT and CDR2 is FQDESV (reference sequence). V was pared by 4 bases and J by 10 bases, with 14 bases between. The CDR3 region has the DNA TGTGCCAGCAGCTCCCCAGGGGATGGAATTCAGTACTTC. Protein: CASSSPGDGIQYF.

The V and J genes are TRBV29-1 and TRBJ2-7; a weak D match, TRBD2 (5 bases). V lost 3 bases, J lost 3 bases, and 9 bases lay in between. Germline V gene data show CDR1 as SQVTM and CDR2 as ANQGSEA. This CDR3 spans 12 amino acids. The CDR3: CSVDVGVYEQYF. DNA of the CDR3: TGCAGCGTTGATGTGGGAGTCTACGAGCAGTACTTC.

The chain recombines TRBV2 with TRBJ2-1; 10 bases are shared with TRBD2. The junction had 11 bases not matched to a gene; V was cut back by 5 bases and J by 1 base. This CDR3 is 18 amino acids long. Germline lookup yields CDR1 SNHLY and CDR2 FYNNEI. The CDR3 spells CASSFGLAGVGSYNEQFF. CDR3 bases: TGTGCCAGCAGTTTCGGTCTAGCGGGAGTAGGGTCCTACAATGAGCAGTTCTTC.

This clone was observed a handful of times. The CDR3, as DNA: TGTGCCAGCAGCCAAGATCGACTAGCGGGGGGGCGCCAGTTCTTC. Its protein product is CASSQDRLAGGRQFF. This rearrangement joins TRBV4-2 to TRBJ2-1, with 14 nucleotides matching TRBD2. Unmatched junction bases numbered 5, after V lost 0 bases and J lost 13 bases. This CDR3 comprises 15 residues. Germline CDR1 LGHNA, CDR2 YNFKEQ.

V gene TRBV11-3 combines with J gene TRBJ2-3; the match to TRBD2 covers 8 bases. J lost 0 bases, V lost 0 bases, and 8 bases had no gene match. The germline CDR1 and CDR2 sequences are SGHNT and YENEEA. The CDR3 consists of 18 residues. In DNA, the CDR3 is TGTGCCAGCAGCTTAGATCAGGGCGGGGGGATCAGCACAGATACGCAGTATTTT. Translated, it gives CASSLDQGGGISTDTQYF.

CDR3 loop: CASSLYTLTRTGGDEQYF. The CDR3 bases are TGTGCCAGCAGTTTATATACCTTGACGAGGACAGGGGGCGACGAGCAGTACTTC. The chain links TRBV27 to TRBJ2-7; 11 nucleotides line up with TRBD1. Germline V lookup: CDR1 MNHEY, CDR2 SMNVEV (reference sequence). This CDR3 is 18 amino acids long. V lost 1 base, J lost 5 bases, and 13 bases stayed unmatched.

In regard to this clone: One junction end disagrees with the germline gene, perhaps due to a read error. The chain couples TRBV9 to TRBJ2-3; D is unresolved. Germline CDR1 is SGDLS and CDR2 is YYNGEE. This CDR3 is 13 amino acids long. The CDR3 region has the DNA TGTGCCAGCAGCGTTATGCGCACGGATACGCAGTATTTT. Amino acids: CASSVMRTDTQYF.

The CDR3 loop is CASREKDGYTF. The CDR3 DNA is TGTGCCAGTAGGGAGAAGGATGGCTACACCTTC. This chain connects TRBV19 to TRBJ1-2; D gene unclear. V gave up 6 bases and J gave up 6 bases, with 8 bases separating them. The length of the CDR3 is 11 residues. Germline lookup yields CDR1 LNHDA and CDR2 SQIVND (reference sequence). Supplemented by reference TRBV19 and TRBJ1-2, the full variable domain reads DGGITQSPKYLFRKEGQNVTLSCEQNLNHDAMYWYRQDPGQGLRLIYYSQIVNDFQKGDIAEGYSVSREKKESFPLTVTSAQKNPTAFYLCASREKDGYTFGSGTRLTVV.

This clone was observed a few times. This chain joins TRBV19 and TRBJ1-5; unclear D gene. The CDR3 has 14 amino acids. V was cut by 6 bases and J by 4 bases, with 13 bases left in between. The germline CDR1 and CDR2 sequences are LNHDA and SQIVND (reference sequence). The CDR3 nucleotides read TGTGCCAGTAGGGAGGGTATAGGAAATCAGCCCCAGCATTTT. Its translation: CASREGIGNQPQHF.

The J gene is TRBJ2-3, the V gene TRBV19, with D maybe TRBD1 (5 bases). Between the trimmed V and J ends, which lost 3 bases and 12 bases, there was a span of 13 bases. From germline, CDR1 is LNHDA and CDR2 SQIVND (reference sequence). There are 12 residues in the CDR3. The CDR3 DNA reads as TGTGCCAGTAGTATCAAGGCAGGGCCACAGTATTTT. This sequence encodes CASSIKAGPQYF.

The chain recombines TRBV5-1 with TRBJ2-7; the D gene is possibly TRBD2 (6 bases). V dropped 0 bases and J dropped 6 bases, with 16 bases sitting between them. This CDR3 is 15 amino acids long. Per the germline V gene, CDR1 is SGHRS and CDR2 is YFSETQ. CDR3 loop: CASSLASGSSFEQYF. The CDR3 DNA sequence: TGCGCCAGCAGCTTGGCATCCGGGAGTAGTTTCGAGCAGTACTTC.

The chain couples TRBV19 to TRBJ2-5, with no clear D. The CDR3 spans 13 residues. Deletions cut 4 bases from V and 2 bases from J, with 8 bases between. Germline-derived CDR1 and CDR2 are LNHDA and SQIVND (reference sequence). CDR3 sequence reads: CASSRAQQETQYF. CDR3 bases: TGTGCCAGTAGTAGGGCACAACAAGAGACCCAGTACTTC.

The chain recombines TRBV6-5 with TRBJ1-5; D possibly corresponds to TRBD1 (6 bases). Germline values: CDR1 MNHEY, CDR2 SVGAGI. Trimming removed 10 bases from V and 3 bases from J, with 13 bases in between. CDR3 length equals 13 residues. CDR3 in DNA: TGTGCCACCACCCGGGACAACAATCAGCCCCAGCATTTT. This sequence encodes CATTRDNNQPQHF.

The chain has TRBV6-5 and TRBJ2-1, with TRBD1 matching 10 bases. V gave up 8 bases and J gave up 3 bases; unmatched junction bases: 1. Germline loops: CDR1 MNHEY, CDR2 SVGAGI. This CDR3 is 13 amino acids long. DNA of the CDR3: TGTGCCAGCTGGACAGGGGGCTACAATGAGCAGTTCTTC. It codes for CASWTGGYNEQFF.

This chain uses TRBV5-1 with TRBJ1-6; D is uncertain. Germline V CDR1 and CDR2: SGHRS, YFSETQ. Trimming stripped 0 bases from V and 10 bases from J, with 17 bases between. This CDR3 has 16 amino acids. The CDR3 loop is CASSLEGAPRLSPLHF. The CDR3 coding sequence is TGCGCCAGCAGCTTGGAGGGAGCTCCAAGATTATCACCCCTCCACTTT.

This sequence joins TRBV6-5 and TRBJ2-7, with 10 bases matching TRBD1. CDR3 length: 15 amino acids. Trimming took 0 bases from V and 3 from J; bases not matched to a gene: 2. Per germline, CDR1 MNHEY and CDR2 SVGAGI. The CDR3: CASSYSTGGGYEQYF. The CDR3 nucleotides read TGTGCCAGCAGTTACTCGACAGGGGGCGGCTACGAGCAGTACTTC.